This record concerns one T cell receptor beta chain sequence. Its antigen is unknown. One end of the junction does not line up with germline, which may come from a read error. This entry is derived from a study of tumor and adjacent non-tumor tissue in lung cancer. Study-wide context: On average, productive TCRbeta reads reached a few million per sample.

The template was RNA from unsorted bulk tissue. This non-tumor lung sample came from over 3 cm beyond the tumor edge. Three rounds of nested PCR, following a modified ARM-PCR protocol, produced the TCRbeta library. TCRdb independently ran MiXCR on the multiplex PCR reads; one entry per CDR3 protein. The sample shows 85,000 to 130,000 distinct CDR3 sequences, about 60% of them seen only once. Findings of the study overall: Top 100 clones took a larger repertoire share in normal lung.

The TCR sequence derives from a man younger than 40 with non-small cell lung cancer. Sequencing was done on a sample of distant non-tumor lung tissue.

CDR3 in amino acids: CASSPGQRAGQHQHF. The CDR3 nucleotides are TGTGCCAGCAGCCCGGGACAGCGAGCCGGTCAGCACCAGCATTTT. The genes are TRBV11-2 and TRBJ1-5, with TRBD1 matching 7 bases. The CDR3 length is 15 residues. CDR1 SGHAT and CDR2 FQNNGV come from the germline V gene.